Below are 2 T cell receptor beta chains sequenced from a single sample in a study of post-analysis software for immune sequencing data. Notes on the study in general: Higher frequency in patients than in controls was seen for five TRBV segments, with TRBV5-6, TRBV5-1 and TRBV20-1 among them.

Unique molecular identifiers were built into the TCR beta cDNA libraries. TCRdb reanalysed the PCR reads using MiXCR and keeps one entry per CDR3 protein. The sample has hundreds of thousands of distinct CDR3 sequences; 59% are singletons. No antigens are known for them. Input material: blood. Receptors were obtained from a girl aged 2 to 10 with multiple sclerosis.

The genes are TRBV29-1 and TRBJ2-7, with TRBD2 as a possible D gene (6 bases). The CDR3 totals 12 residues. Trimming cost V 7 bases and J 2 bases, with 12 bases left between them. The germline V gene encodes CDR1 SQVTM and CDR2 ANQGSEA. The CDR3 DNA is TGCAGCGGGGGGGACCCAGCCTACGAGCAGTACTTC. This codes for CSGGDPAYEQYF.

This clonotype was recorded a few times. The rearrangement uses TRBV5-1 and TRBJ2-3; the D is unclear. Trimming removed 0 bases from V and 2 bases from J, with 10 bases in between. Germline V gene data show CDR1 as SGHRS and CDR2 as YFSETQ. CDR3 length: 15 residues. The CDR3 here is CASSLGDRPTDTQYF. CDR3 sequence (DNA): TGCGCCAGCAGCTTGGGAGACCGACCCACAGATACGCAGTATTTT.